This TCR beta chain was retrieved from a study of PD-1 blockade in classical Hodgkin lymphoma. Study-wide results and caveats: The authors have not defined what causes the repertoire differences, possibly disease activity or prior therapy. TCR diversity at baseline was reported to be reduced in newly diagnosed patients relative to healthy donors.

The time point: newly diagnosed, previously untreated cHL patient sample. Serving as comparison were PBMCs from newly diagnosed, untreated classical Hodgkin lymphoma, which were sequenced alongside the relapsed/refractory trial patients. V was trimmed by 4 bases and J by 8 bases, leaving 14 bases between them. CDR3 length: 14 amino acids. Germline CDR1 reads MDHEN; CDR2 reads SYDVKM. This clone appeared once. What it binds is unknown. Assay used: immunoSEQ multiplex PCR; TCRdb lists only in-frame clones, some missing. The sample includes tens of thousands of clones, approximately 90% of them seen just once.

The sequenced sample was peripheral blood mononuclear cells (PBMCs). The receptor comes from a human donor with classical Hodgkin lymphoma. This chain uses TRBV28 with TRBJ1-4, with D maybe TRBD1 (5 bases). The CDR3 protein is CASSWSGVREKLFF. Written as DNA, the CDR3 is TGTGCCAGCAGTTGGTCGGGGGTGAGGGAAAAACTGTTTTTT. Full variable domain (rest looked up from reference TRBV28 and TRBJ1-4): DVKVTQSSRYLVKRTGEKVFLECVQDMDHENMFWYRQDPGLGLRLIYFSYDVKMKEKGDIPEGYSVSREKKERFSLILESASTNQTSMYLCASSWSGVREKLFFGSGTQLSVL.